This is a list of T cell receptor beta chains from one sample in a study of cytomegalovirus exposure and HLA in healthy donors. Sequencing used immunoSEQ multiplex PCR; TCRdb keeps in-frame clones, though not all of them. Among about 240,000 clones listed, about 80% were seen once. Sequenced material: PBMCs. The receptor source for this set is a woman aged 55-70 years in good health and CMV-seropositive. The CDR3 runs from the conserved cysteine through the conserved F or W. D genes are given only for firm matches. Expanded clones get a size class; other rows say once, few or many, or leave the size out.

V gene: TRBV7-9; CDR3 length: 16; D gene: TRBD2; clone size: -; J gene: TRBJ2-1; CDR3 DNA: TGTGCCAGCAGCTTATCACGTGCGGGAGGGCCGCGTGAGCAGTTCTTC; CDR3 protein: CASSLSRAGGPREQFF
V gene: TRBV5-1; CDR3 length: 14; D gene: TRBD1; clone size: -; J gene: TRBJ2-7; CDR3 DNA: TGCGCCAGCAGTCCCCGACAGGGGGCTTACGAGCAGTACTTC; CDR3 protein: CASSPRQGAYEQYF
V gene: TRBV30; CDR3 length: 12; D gene: -; clone size: -; J gene: TRBJ1-6; CDR3 DNA: TGTGCCTGGAGTGCCCAGCCGGGGCCCCTCCACTTT; CDR3 protein: CAWSAQPGPLHF
V gene: TRBV2; CDR3 length: 13; D gene: -; clone size: once; J gene: TRBJ2-1; CDR3 DNA: TGTGCCAGCCGACGGGGGTGGTCGGATGAGCAGTTCTTC; CDR3 protein: CASRRGWSDEQFF
V gene: TRBV19; CDR3 length: 16; D gene: -; clone size: -; J gene: TRBJ2-7; CDR3 DNA: TGTGCCAGTAGTGTCCCGGGGCGTCTCGAGGGGGACGAGCAGTACTTC; CDR3 protein: CASSVPGRLEGDEQYF
V gene: TRBV4-1; CDR3 length: 13; D gene: TRBD1; clone size: few; J gene: TRBJ2-7; CDR3 DNA: TGCGCCAGCAGCCATACAGGGGACGGGGAGCAGTACTTC; CDR3 protein: CASSHTGDGEQYF
V gene: TRBV7-9; CDR3 length: 14; D gene: TRBD1; clone size: -; J gene: TRBJ2-1; CDR3 DNA: TGCGCCAGCAGCTTAGGGGGCGGTTCGGATGAGCAGTTCTTC; CDR3 protein: CASSLGGGSDEQFF
V gene: TRBV6-1; CDR3 length: 14; D gene: -; clone size: -; J gene: TRBJ1-4; CDR3 DNA: TGTGCCAGCAGTGTCCGAGGGACTAATGAAAAACTGTTTTTT; CDR3 protein: CASSVRGTNEKLFF
V gene: TRBV4-1; CDR3 length: 15; D gene: TRBD1; clone size: -; J gene: TRBJ2-7; CDR3 DNA: TGCGCCAGCAGCCACCCGGGACAGGGAACCTACGAGCAGTACTTC; CDR3 protein: CASSHPGQGTYEQYF
V gene: TRBV5-1; CDR3 length: 17; D gene: TRBD2; clone size: -; J gene: TRBJ2-7; CDR3 DNA: TGCGCCAGCAGCTTGGGGGGGGGACTGCTAAAATCCTACGAGCAGTACTTC; CDR3 protein: CASSLGGGLLKSYEQYF
V gene: TRBV7-6; CDR3 length: 15; D gene: TRBD2; clone size: -; J gene: TRBJ2-1; CDR3 DNA: TGTGCCAGCAGCCAACTAGCGGGGGAATACAATGAGCAGTTCTTC; CDR3 protein: CASSQLAGEYNEQFF
V gene: TRBV19; CDR3 length: 11; D gene: -; clone size: -; J gene: TRBJ2-1; CDR3 DNA: TGTGCCAGTAGTGTCGGGACTTCGCAGTTCTTC; CDR3 protein: CASSVGTSQFF
V gene: TRBV4-1; CDR3 length: 16; D gene: -; clone size: -; J gene: TRBJ2-2; CDR3 DNA: TGCGCCAGCAGCCAAGATCCAGCGGACAACACCGGGGAGCTGTTTTTT; CDR3 protein: CASSQDPADNTGELFF
V gene: TRBV12-5; CDR3 length: 13; D gene: -; clone size: -; J gene: TRBJ1-3; CDR3 DNA: TGTGCTAGTTCAGGGCCCTCTGGAAACACCATATATTTT; CDR3 protein: CASSGPSGNTIYF
V gene: TRBV6-1; CDR3 length: 16; D gene: -; clone size: -; J gene: TRBJ1-5; CDR3 DNA: TGTGCCAGCAGTGAAGCTATGGCGGGGGTGAGTCAGCCCCAGCATTTT; CDR3 protein: CASSEAMAGVSQPQHF
V gene: TRBV28; CDR3 length: 16; D gene: TRBD2; clone size: -; J gene: TRBJ2-1; CDR3 DNA: TGTGCCAGCAGTTTATCCATAGCGGGAGCGGTGGTTGAGCAGTTCTTC; CDR3 protein: CASSLSIAGAVVEQFF
V gene: TRBV5-4; CDR3 length: 16; D gene: -; clone size: -; J gene: TRBJ2-3; CDR3 DNA: TGTGCCAGCAGCTTGGGGCTAGCCGGAGCGGGAGATACGCAGTATTTT; CDR3 protein: CASSLGLAGAGDTQYF
V gene: TRBV6-1; CDR3 length: 15; D gene: TRBD1; clone size: -; J gene: TRBJ1-2; CDR3 DNA: TGTGCCAGCACCTCGGACAGGTTCAAAGTTGGTGGCTACACCTTC; CDR3 protein: CASTSDRFKVGGYTF
V gene: TRBV28; CDR3 length: 14; D gene: TRBD2; clone size: once; J gene: TRBJ2-7; CDR3 DNA: TGTGCCAGCATCACTAGCGGGATAGGGCGCGAGCAGTACTTC; CDR3 protein: CASITSGIGREQYF
V gene: TRBV5-4; CDR3 length: 16; D gene: TRBD2; clone size: -; J gene: TRBJ2-1; CDR3 DNA: TGTGCCAGCAGCACAACCCTAGCGGGAGCTTACAATGAGCAGTTCTTC; CDR3 protein: CASSTTLAGAYNEQFF
V gene: TRBV6-5; CDR3 length: 14; D gene: -; clone size: -; J gene: TRBJ1-1; CDR3 DNA: TGTGCCAGCAGAGTGACAGGCGGGAACACTGAAGCTTTCTTT; CDR3 protein: CASRVTGGNTEAFF
V gene: TRBV7-9; CDR3 length: 15; D gene: TRBD1; clone size: -; J gene: TRBJ1-4; CDR3 DNA: TGTGCCAGCAGCTTAGCGGGACAGGGAGGCGAAAAACTGTTTTTT; CDR3 protein: CASSLAGQGGEKLFF
V gene: TRBV21-1; CDR3 length: 15; D gene: -; clone size: few; J gene: TRBJ2-1; CDR3 DNA: TGTGCCAGCAGCAAAGGTCCTAGCGGGAGCTATGAGCAGTTCTTC; CDR3 protein: CASSKGPSGSYEQFF
V gene: TRBV2; CDR3 length: 15; D gene: TRBD2; clone size: -; J gene: TRBJ2-1; CDR3 DNA: TGTGCCAGCAGAGATACGACTAGCGGAAACAATGAGCAGTTCTTC; CDR3 protein: CASRDTTSGNNEQFF
V gene: TRBV9; CDR3 length: 14; D gene: -; clone size: -; J gene: TRBJ1-6; CDR3 DNA: TGTGCCAGCAGCGTCGGCAGGGTTGGTTCACCCCTCCACTTT; CDR3 protein: CASSVGRVGSPLHF
V gene: TRBV9; CDR3 length: 16; D gene: TRBD2; clone size: -; J gene: TRBJ2-3; CDR3 DNA: TGTGCCAGCGGGGGACTAGCGGGTTGGCACACAGATACGCAGTATTTT; CDR3 protein: CASGGLAGWHTDTQYF
V gene: TRBV5-6; CDR3 length: 14; D gene: -; clone size: few; J gene: TRBJ1-2; CDR3 DNA: TGTGCCAGCAGCTTGCAGGGAAGTTCGCGGGGCTACACCTTC; CDR3 protein: CASSLQGSSRGYTF
V gene: TRBV6-5; CDR3 length: 13; D gene: TRBD2; clone size: -; J gene: TRBJ2-3; CDR3 DNA: TGTGCCAGCAGAGCGGGACTATGGGCTACGCAGTATTTT; CDR3 protein: CASRAGLWATQYF
V gene: TRBV7-2; CDR3 length: 14; D gene: TRBD2; clone size: -; J gene: TRBJ2-5; CDR3 DNA: TGTGCCAGCAGCTTGAGGACTAGCTGGGGGACCCAGTACTTC; CDR3 protein: CASSLRTSWGTQYF
V gene: TRBV7-9; CDR3 length: 15; D gene: -; clone size: once; J gene: TRBJ2-1; CDR3 DNA: TGTGCCAGCAGCTTAGCGGGACTGGGCGACAATGAGCAGTTCTTC; CDR3 protein: CASSLAGLGDNEQFF
V gene: TRBV28; CDR3 length: 13; D gene: -; clone size: -; J gene: TRBJ2-7; CDR3 DNA: TGTGCCAGCAGTTTGGGGCAGTTCTACGAGCAGTACTTC; CDR3 protein: CASSLGQFYEQYF
V gene: TRBV28; CDR3 length: 18; D gene: TRBD2; clone size: -; J gene: TRBJ2-1; CDR3 DNA: TGTGCCAGCAGCCCGGGACTAGCGGCCCGAAAGGCCTACAATGAGCAGTTCTTC; CDR3 protein: CASSPGLAARKAYNEQFF
V gene: TRBV2; CDR3 length: 12; D gene: -; clone size: few; J gene: TRBJ1-4; CDR3 DNA: TGTGCCAGCACCTCAGTACGCGAAAAACTGTTTTTT; CDR3 protein: CASTSVREKLFF
V gene: TRBV5-6; CDR3 length: 16; D gene: TRBD1; clone size: once; J gene: TRBJ2-2; CDR3 DNA: TGTGCCAGCAGCCTACCGGGACAGGGGATCACCGGGGAGCTGTTTTTT; CDR3 protein: CASSLPGQGITGELFF
V gene: TRBV30; CDR3 length: 12; D gene: TRBD2; clone size: few; J gene: TRBJ2-3; CDR3 DNA: TGTGCCTGGAGTGTAGGGACTAGTTACAGGTATTTT; CDR3 protein: CAWSVGTSYRYF
V gene: TRBV12-5; CDR3 length: 16; D gene: TRBD2; clone size: -; J gene: TRBJ2-3; CDR3 DNA: TGTGCTAGTGGTTTGGGAGTAGCGGGAGCGAAAGATACGCAGTATTTT; CDR3 protein: CASGLGVAGAKDTQYF
V gene: TRBV5-1; CDR3 length: 16; D gene: -; clone size: once; J gene: TRBJ2-7; CDR3 DNA: TGCGCCAGCAGCTACGAGGATGAGGGTCGGTCCTACGAGCAGTACTTC; CDR3 protein: CASSYEDEGRSYEQYF